This is a list of T cell receptor beta chains from one sample in a study of cytomegalovirus exposure and HLA in healthy donors. The table came from immunoSEQ multiplex PCR; TCRdb's copy has only in-frame clones and leaves some out. The sample includes roughly 200,000 clones, 75% to 90% of them seen just once. The sample consisted of PBMCs. The receptors derive from a woman in her thirties or forties in good health and CMV-seronegative. CDR3s include the opening cysteine and the closing phenylalanine or tryptophan. The D gene is left open where the match is weak. The size entry is marked missing in some rows and otherwise reads once, few, many or a size class.

>few|TRBV10-3|-|TRBJ1-5
TGTGCCATCAGCGACAGAAATCAGCCCCAGCATTTT
CAISDRNQPQHF
>-|TRBV30|-|TRBJ1-1
TGTGCCTGGGCCTATTCCATGAACACTGAAGCTTTCTTT
CAWAYSMNTEAFF
>-|TRBV7-9|TRBD1|TRBJ2-1
TGTGCCAGCAGCTTAACAGGGGCCTACAATGAGCAGTTCTTC
CASSLTGAYNEQFF
>-|TRBV25-1|TRBD1|TRBJ2-7
TGTGCCAGCAGTACCACAGGGGGATCTAGCGAGCAGTACTTC
CASSTTGGSSEQYF
>-|TRBV9|-|TRBJ2-3
TGTGCCAGCAGCGTAGGCGGGGCCGTACTCACAGATACGCAGTATTTT
CASSVGGAVLTDTQYF
>-|TRBV19|TRBD2|TRBJ2-1
TGTGCCAGTAGTATATCTAGCGGGAGTGGTGAGCAGTTCTTC
CASSISSGSGEQFF
>-|TRBV5-4|-|TRBJ1-4
TGTGCCAGCAGCCGATTAGGAGTGGATGAAAAACTGTTTTTT
CASSRLGVDEKLFF
>-|TRBV10-3|-|TRBJ2-7
TGTGCCATCAGTGAGCGTGAGTCAGGTCACTACGAGCAGTACTTC
CAISERESGHYEQYF
>-|TRBV4-2|TRBD1|TRBJ2-3
TGTGCCAGCAGCCAAGGCACTGGAGGACAGGGAGCCCGCACAGATACGCAGTATTTT
CASSQGTGGQGARTDTQYF
>once|TRBV5-8|TRBD1|TRBJ2-5
TGTGCCAGCAGCCTCGGGACAGGGGACCTCCAAGAGACCCAGTACTTC
CASSLGTGDLQETQYF
>-|TRBV18|-|TRBJ1-1
TGTGCCAGCTCACCACTGACAGCCAGAAACACTGAAGCTTTCTTT
CASSPLTARNTEAFF
>-|TRBV5-1|TRBD2|TRBJ2-7
TGCGCCAGCAGCCCGACTAGCGGATCCTACGAGCAGTACTTC
CASSPTSGSYEQYF
>-|TRBV19|-|TRBJ2-7
TGTGCCAGTAGTACCAGGGGTTACGAGCAGTACTTC
CASSTRGYEQYF
>-|TRBV4-2|TRBD1|TRBJ1-4
TGTGCCAGCAGCCCGCCATCCGGGACAGGGGTTGAAAAACTGTTTTTT
CASSPPSGTGVEKLFF
>-|TRBV6-1|-|TRBJ2-7
TGTGCCAGCAGTGGGGCTACACTGAAACTTACCTACGAGCAGTACTTC
CASSGATLKLTYEQYF
>-|TRBV7-3|TRBD2|TRBJ2-7
TGTGCCAGCAGCCCCGGACTAGCGGGAGGAGAGCAGTACTTC
CASSPGLAGGEQYF
>-|TRBV30|-|TRBJ2-6
TGTGCCTCGGGACTGGGAACAATCTCTGGGGCCAACGTCCTGACTTTC
CASGLGTISGANVLTF
>-|TRBV5-5|-|TRBJ2-7
TGTGCCAGCAGCTCCATACAGGGTCTGCTGGGCGAGCAGTACTTC
CASSSIQGLLGEQYF
>-|TRBV15|-|TRBJ1-5
TGTGCCACCAGCAGAGATCCGGGGCAGCCCCAGCATTTT
CATSRDPGQPQHF
>-|TRBV6-1|TRBD1|TRBJ1-5
TGTGCCAGCAGTGGAAGATTGGGCAGGGGGACTGAATTCCAGCATTTT
CASSGRLGRGTEFQHF
>-|TRBV30|-|TRBJ1-5
TGTGCCTGGAGTGAAAACTTCAATCAGCCCCAGCATTTT
CAWSENFNQPQHF
>-|TRBV19|TRBD1|TRBJ2-1
TGTGCCAGTACCCGGGACAGGGGGCTGCTCTACAATGAGCAGTTCTTC
CASTRDRGLLYNEQFF
>few|TRBV27|-|TRBJ2-1
TGTGCCAGCAGTCACCGGGGGAGCTCCTACAATGAGCAGTTCTTC
CASSHRGSSYNEQFF
>-|TRBV28|TRBD2|TRBJ2-7
TGTGCCAGCAGCCCATACCCCGGGACAGATAGCGGGAGGGCCTCCTACGAGCAGTACTTC
CASSPYPGTDSGRASYEQYF
>-|TRBV5-4|TRBD1|TRBJ1-2
TGTGCCAGCAGCCGTGGACAGGGCGTCAATTATGGCTACACCTTC
CASSRGQGVNYGYTF
>-|TRBV27|-|TRBJ2-1
TGTGCCAGCAGTTTAGCGGGTGCTAACAATGAGCAGTTCTTC
CASSLAGANNEQFF
>-|TRBV7-9|TRBD1|TRBJ2-1
TGTGCCAGCAGAGGGGGGGACAGGGCCAATAGTGAGCAGTTCTTC
CASRGGDRANSEQFF
>-|TRBV5-1|-|TRBJ2-7
TGCGCCAGCAGCTTGGAACGGTCCTCGTTGGAGCAGTACTTC
CASSLERSSLEQYF
>once|TRBV28|-|TRBJ2-1
TGTGCCAGCAGTTTTCGTAATGAGCAGTTCTTC
CASSFRNEQFF
>-|TRBV6-1|TRBD2|TRBJ2-7
TGTGCCAGCAGGATGACTAGCGGGTCCTCCTACGAGCAGTACTTC
CASRMTSGSSYEQYF
>few|TRBV5-4|-|TRBJ1-2
TGTGCCAGCAGCTTGGAGACAGGCCTCAGGGGCTACACCTTC
CASSLETGLRGYTF
>-|TRBV7-8|-|TRBJ2-5
TGTGCCAGCAGCTTTTGGGGGAGGTACCTCCAAGAGACCCAGTACTTC
CASSFWGRYLQETQYF
>-|TRBV7-6|TRBD2|TRBJ2-1
TGTGCCAGCAGCTTATGGGGGACTAGTAACAATGAGCAGTTCTTC
CASSLWGTSNNEQFF
>few|TRBV6-1|TRBD1|TRBJ2-7
TGTGCCAGCAGCGGGACAGGGAGGTTCTACGAGCAGTACTTC
CASSGTGRFYEQYF
>few|TRBV10-3|TRBD1|TRBJ1-4
TGTGCCATCAGTGATATACCTGGGACAGGGGGATATGAAAAACTGTTTTTT
CAISDIPGTGGYEKLFF
>-|TRBV4-1|TRBD2|TRBJ2-1
TGCGCCAGCAGCCAAGTAGCGGGGCCCCCTACTAACTCCTACAATGAGCAGTTCTTC
CASSQVAGPPTNSYNEQFF
>-|TRBV28|TRBD2|TRBJ2-1
TGTGCCAGCAGTTTGCGGACTAGCGGGACCAATGAGCAGTTCTTC
CASSLRTSGTNEQFF
>-|TRBV7-9|TRBD2|TRBJ2-7
TGTGCCAGCAGCTTGGAGAGACTAGCGGGAGGCGAGCAGTACTTC
CASSLERLAGGEQYF
>-|TRBV7-9|-|TRBJ2-6
TGTGCCAGCAGCTCGGTTGCTCACTCTGGGGCCAACGTCCTGACTTTC
CASSSVAHSGANVLTF
>-|TRBV30|TRBD1|TRBJ2-7
TGTGCCTGGAGTGTGGGACAGGGGCCCTACGAGCAGTACTTC
CAWSVGQGPYEQYF
>-|TRBV27|TRBD2|TRBJ2-5
TGTGCCAGCAGTTTATCGGAGGGGGGGACTAGCGGGAGGGATAGAGAGACCCAGTACTTC
CASSLSEGGTSGRDRETQYF
>-|TRBV27|-|TRBJ1-1
TGTGCCAGCAGTTCGGCCCCACGGGAAGAAGCTTTCTTT
CASSSAPREEAFF